The sample holds many counts of the clone carrying this TCR beta chain. Time point: pre-sensitization, week 0. As for treatment: therapeutic diphenylcyclopropenone sensitization with weekly scalp DPC. TCRdb re-derived calls from the RACE reads in MiXCR, one entry per CDR3 protein. Here the sample spans over 300,000 distinct CDR3 sequences, 4% to 6% being singletons. V was trimmed by 6 bases and J by 0 bases, leaving 15 bases between them. The CDR3 extends over 14 amino acids. CDR1 SQVTM and CDR2 ANQGSEA come from the germline V gene. The data derive from a study of human T cells and chemical hapten exposure.

This receptor was taken from a woman in her 50s with alopecia areata. Some clones in this sample may be carry-over from other donors' samples. Material: whole blood, obtained in connection with sensitization to the hapten diphenylcyclopropenone (DPC). The chain couples TRBV29-1 to TRBJ2-7, with TRBD2 as a possible D gene (5 bases). This CDR3 reads CSVFGERFSYEQYF. CDR3 coding DNA: TGCAGCGTCTTCGGGGAGCGGTTCTCCTACGAGCAGTACTTC.